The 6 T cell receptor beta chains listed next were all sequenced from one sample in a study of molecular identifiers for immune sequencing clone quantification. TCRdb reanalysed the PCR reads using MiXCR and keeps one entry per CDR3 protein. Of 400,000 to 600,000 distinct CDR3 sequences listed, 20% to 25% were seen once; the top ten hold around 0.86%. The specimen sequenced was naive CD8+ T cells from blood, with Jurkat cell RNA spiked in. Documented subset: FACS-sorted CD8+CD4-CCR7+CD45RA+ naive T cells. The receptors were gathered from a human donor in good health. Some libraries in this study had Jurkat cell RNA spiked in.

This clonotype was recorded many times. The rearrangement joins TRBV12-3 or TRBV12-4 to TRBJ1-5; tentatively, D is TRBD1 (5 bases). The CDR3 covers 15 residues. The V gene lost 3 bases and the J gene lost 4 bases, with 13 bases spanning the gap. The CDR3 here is CASSFSGGWNQPQHF. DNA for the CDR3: TGTGCCAGCAGTTTCAGCGGGGGATGGAATCAGCCCCAGCATTTT.

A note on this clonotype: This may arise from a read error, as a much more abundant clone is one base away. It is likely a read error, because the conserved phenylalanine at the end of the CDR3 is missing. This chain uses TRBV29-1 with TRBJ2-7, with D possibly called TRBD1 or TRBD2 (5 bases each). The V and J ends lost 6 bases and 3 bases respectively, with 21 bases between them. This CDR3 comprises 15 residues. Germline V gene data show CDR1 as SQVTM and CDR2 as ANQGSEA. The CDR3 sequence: CSVVGTPESYYEQYC. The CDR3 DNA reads TGCAGCGTCGTCGGGACGCCCGAGTCCTACTACGAGCAGTACTGC.

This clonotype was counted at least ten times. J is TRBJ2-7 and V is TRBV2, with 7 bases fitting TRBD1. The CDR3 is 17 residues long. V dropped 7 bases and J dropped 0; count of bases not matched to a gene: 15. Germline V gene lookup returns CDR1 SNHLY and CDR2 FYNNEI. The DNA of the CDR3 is TGTGCCAGCAAGCCCGGGGTCGGGGACAGCTACTCCTACGAGCAGTACTTC. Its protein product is CASKPGVGDSYSYEQYF.

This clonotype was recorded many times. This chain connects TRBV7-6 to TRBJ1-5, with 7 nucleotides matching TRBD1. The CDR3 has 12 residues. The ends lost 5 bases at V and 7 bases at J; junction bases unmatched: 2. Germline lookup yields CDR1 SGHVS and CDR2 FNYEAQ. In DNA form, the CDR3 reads TGTGCCAGCAGCGAGACAGGGCAGCCCCAGCATTTT. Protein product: CASSETGQPQHF.

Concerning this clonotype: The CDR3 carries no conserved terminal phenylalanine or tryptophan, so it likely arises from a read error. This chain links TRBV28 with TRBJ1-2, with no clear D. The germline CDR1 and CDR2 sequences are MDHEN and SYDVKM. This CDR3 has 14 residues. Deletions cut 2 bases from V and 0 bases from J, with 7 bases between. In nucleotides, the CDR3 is TGTGCCAGCAGTTTACCCACCTCTAACTATGGCTACACCCTC. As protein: CASSLPTSNYGYTL.

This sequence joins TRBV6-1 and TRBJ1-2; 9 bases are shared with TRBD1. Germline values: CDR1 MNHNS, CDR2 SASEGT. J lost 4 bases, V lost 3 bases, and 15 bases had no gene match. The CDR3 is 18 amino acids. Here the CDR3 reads CASSDPRETGGVFYGYTF. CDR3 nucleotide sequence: TGTGCCAGCAGTGACCCACGAGAAACAGGGGGCGTATTCTATGGCTACACCTTC.